Below, one T cell receptor beta chain is given with its context. The sample comes from a study of T and B cells in COVID-19 patients. This CDR3 is 11 amino acids long. Germline V gene lookup returns CDR1 SQVTM and CDR2 ANQGSEA. Each TRB amplification used about 250-550 ng of genomic DNA from blood. TRB rearrangements were amplified by multiplex PCR with BIOMED2 TRB-A/B primers. TCRdb reprocessed the multiplex PCR reads with MiXCR, giving one entry per CDR3 protein. Here the sample spans fewer than 15,000 distinct CDR3 sequences, under 35% being singletons. Sequencing was done on a sample of blood. This TCR was recovered from a human donor who had recovered from COVID-19. J is TRBJ1-2 and V is TRBV29-1; 8 positions match TRBD1. CDR3 in amino acids: CGAAGTGSYTF. The CDR3, as DNA: TGCGGCGCCGCCGGGACAGGCAGCTACACCTTC.